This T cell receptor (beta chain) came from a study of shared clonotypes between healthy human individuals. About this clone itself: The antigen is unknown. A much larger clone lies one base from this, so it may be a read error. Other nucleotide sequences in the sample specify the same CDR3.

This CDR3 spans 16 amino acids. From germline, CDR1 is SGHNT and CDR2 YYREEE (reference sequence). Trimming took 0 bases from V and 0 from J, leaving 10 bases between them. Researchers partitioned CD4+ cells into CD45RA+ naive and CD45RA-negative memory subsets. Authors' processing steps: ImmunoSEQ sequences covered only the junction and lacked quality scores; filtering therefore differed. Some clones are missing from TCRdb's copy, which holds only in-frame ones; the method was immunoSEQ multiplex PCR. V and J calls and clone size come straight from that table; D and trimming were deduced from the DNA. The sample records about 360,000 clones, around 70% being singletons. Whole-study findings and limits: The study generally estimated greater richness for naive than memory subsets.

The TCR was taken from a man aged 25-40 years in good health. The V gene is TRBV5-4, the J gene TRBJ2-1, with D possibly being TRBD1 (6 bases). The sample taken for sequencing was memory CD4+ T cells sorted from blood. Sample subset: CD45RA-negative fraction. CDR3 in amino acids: CASSLGGRSSYNEQFF. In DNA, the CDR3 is TGTGCCAGCAGCTTGGGGGGGCGGAGCTCCTACAATGAGCAGTTCTTC.